The TCR beta chain described here comes from a study of beta chain features in type 1 diabetes. Whole-study results and caveats: HLA effects on TCRB rearrangement stayed unresolved here. Type 1 diabetes patients had TCRB CDR3s that were shorter (moderately but significantly so) in all four CD4+ subsets.

Notes on this clone: Its antigen is unidentified.

The germline V and J ends were trimmed by 4 bases and 6 bases, with 12 bases remaining between them. The CDR3 sequence is 13 residues long. Germline-derived CDR1 and CDR2 are LGHNA and YSLEER. TCRB transcripts that were expressed got sequenced, as all of the isolated RNA had been reverse transcribed. Some clones are missing from TCRdb's copy, which holds only in-frame ones; the method was immunoSEQ multiplex PCR. The table shows 300,000 to 450,000 clones, with roughly 13% occurring only once. J is TRBJ1-2 and V is TRBV4-3; D remains unclear. The sequence came from a woman between 18 and 30 years old with type 1 diabetes. The specimen was naive CD4+ T cells from blood. The CDR3 nucleotides read TGCGCCAGCAGCCCGCGGATACAAAATGGCTACACCTTC. Translation: CASSPRIQNGYTF.